The present TCR beta chain was sequenced within a study of CD8+ T cells in alopecia areata. Study-wide background: At a dose of 5 to 10 mg twice daily, oral tofacitinib was given to treated patients. General study points: Whether baseline CD8+ expansion is linked to response remains uncertain, given a single nonresponder. Clarity of TCR sharing across patients fell short of that in mice, possibly HLA-related. Compared with normal scalp, lesional scalp had higher clonality and more expanded CD8+ clones.

Sequencing relied on a cDNA template that was reverse transcribed from extracted RNA. Sequencing used immunoSEQ multiplex PCR; TCRdb keeps in-frame clones, though not all of them. The sample has some 160,000 clones, about 71% seen once. Treatment defined: oral pan-JAK inhibitor, 5-10 mg twice daily. The CDR3 spans 19 residues. V lost 6 bases and J 5 bases, leaving 28 bases between the germline ends. CDR1 and CDR2 (germline): MNHEY, SMNVEV (reference sequence). The sample holds one count of this clone. Its antigen is currently unknown. This rearrangement joins TRBV27 to TRBJ1-4; D is ambiguous. The receptor was derived from a human donor with alopecia areata. The sample consisted of CD4+ T cells sorted from blood, taken at week 4, from a patient treated with tofacitinib. CDR3: CASSNTAPHFGNQNEKLFF. CDR3 bases: TGTGCCAGCAGCAACACTGCCCCACATTTTGGGAACCAGAATGAAAAACTGTTTTTT.